The T cell receptor (beta chain) described here comes from a study of CD8 T cells in Susac syndrome. The RNA input was roughly 0.5 to 1 ug, and it was reverse transcribed with random hexamers. With immunoSEQ multiplex PCR, TCR beta CDR3 was amplified across 54 Vbeta and 13 Jbeta. TCRdb reprocessed the immunoSEQ multiplex PCR reads with MiXCR, giving one entry per CDR3 protein. The data contain about 130,000 distinct CDR3 sequences, 90% to 95% of them singletons. From germline, CDR1 is ENHRY and CDR2 SYGVKD. There are 12 residues in the CDR3. The ends were cut back, 4 bases at V and 1 base at J, with 4 bases in the middle.

Sequencing was performed on CD4+ T cells from PBMCs. The chain carries TRBV10-3 and TRBJ2-5, with D unresolved. This TCR was recovered from a human donor in good health. The CDR3 sequence is CAISGAQETQYF. The CDR3 coding sequence is TGTGCCATCAGTGGGGCCCAAGAGACCCAGTACTTC.